Listed here is a single TCR beta chain. Its binding antigen is unknown. Per-base qualities were not stored, and no clone one base away is much larger. The immunoSEQ Assay, a bias-controlled multiplex PCR, was used to amplify TCRbeta CDR3 regions from genomic DNA. Per the source publication's procedure: Within the assay, amplification of reference gene primers was used to estimate how many nucleated cells each sample contained. Sequence reads were collapsed and filtered to measure the absolute abundance of every unique TCRbeta CDR3 rearrangement. For each sample, productive Simpson clonality was calculated as the square root of Simpson's diversity index over productive rearrangements. In its TCRdb copy, this immuneACCESS table keeps in-frame sequences only and misses some clones. Where compared with another copy, unresolved V genes explain less than half of these, and the others have no known cause. V and J calls and clone size are copied from that table; D and trimming were computed from the DNA. The sample yields over 50,000 clones; roughly 80% were counted once. The top ten clones comprise about 4% of the sample.

This specimen comes from a study of blood T cell repertoires in COVID-19 (dated by TCRdb to about 2020). For the study in its entirety: Samples from collaborators originated in the United States, Italy and Spain and spanned both the acute and convalescent phases of COVID-19. The material from the prospective study consisted of cDNA or gDNA derived from T cells, B-cell-depleted T cells, or PBMCs. The dataset comprised deeply sampled blood TCRbeta repertoires from subjects exposed to, actively infected with, or recovered from COVID-19. The repertoires were released in a freely available public database intended as a resource for research on the immune response to SARS-CoV-2. Samples were obtained from the ongoing ImmuneRACE study (first 160 participants) and from 1,254 subjects provided by 6 global collaborators. A de-identified subject ID, COVID-19 status, age in years and sex were almost always included in the sample metadata. Where available, HLA class I and class II types were taken from metadata supplied by the sample provider and were not determined by assay-based typing. The study at large found these results: The amount of clinical and demographic metadata varied by source and participant and was provided uncurated.

Participants in the prospective study were enrolled through a virtual design, were aged roughly 18 to 90 years, and lived in under 25 United States geographic areas. To assign participants to cohorts, the prospective study relied on clinical history that participants themselves reported in a screening survey and a study questionnaire. Each participant in the prospective study had whole blood, serum and a nasopharyngeal or oropharyngeal swab collected by mobile phlebotomists. Over a roughly 2-month period, participants in the prospective study had the option of providing additional blood draws and questionnaires. Before DNA extraction, blood samples from the prospective study were shipped at room temperature or frozen. According to the germline V gene (reference sequence), CDR1 reads SEHNR and CDR2 reads FQNEAQ. The V end loses 5 bases and the J end loses 0 bases, and a stretch of 19 bases separates them. The CDR3, cysteine through phenylalanine, is 18 amino acids long. Of all the DNA, just the CDR3 is kept, 54 bases in frame from base 1.

The sequenced sample was PBMCs or T cells enriched from blood (not recorded which). The TCR comes from a woman between 40 and 55 years old with acute COVID-19. Recombination connected TRBV7-9 to TRBJ2-2, with TRBD1 tentatively as D gene (6 bases match). CDR3 loop: CASSRSRGVRANTGELFF. The DNA sequence is TGTGCCAGCAGCCGCTCCAGGGGTGTCCGTGCGAACACCGGGGAGCTGTTTTTT.